Included here is one TCR beta chain sequence, with context. TCRdb's copy holds only in-frame clones and misses some; the assay was immunoSEQ multiplex PCR. The sample lists under 300,000 clones; around 82% were seen once. The sample originates from a study of blood T cell repertoires in COVID-19. The CDR3 has 17 amino acids. CDR1 SGHNT and CDR2 YYREEE come from the germline V gene (reference sequence). With 2 bases clipped from V and 0 bases from J, the junction kept 9 bases outside the gene matches. The source is a woman between 45 and 60 years old who had recovered from COVID-19. Sequenced material: peripheral blood. V is TRBV5-4 and J is TRBJ2-3, with TRBD2 matching over 7 bases. The CDR3 reads CASSFWLAGKSTDTQYF. The CDR3 DNA reads as TGTGCCAGCAGCTTTTGGTTAGCGGGTAAAAGCACAGATACGCAGTATTTT.